This TCR beta chain was recovered during a study of blood T cell repertoires in COVID-19. Sequenced by immunoSEQ multiplex PCR; TCRdb stores in-frame clones only, minus some. The sample contains about 300,000 clones, roughly 86% of which appear only once. CDR1 LNHDA and CDR2 SQIVND come from the germline V gene (reference sequence). V was trimmed by 9 bases and J by 0 bases, leaving 8 bases between them. The CDR3 is 12 residues long. The sequenced material came from PBMCs or T cells enriched from blood (not recorded which). The chain has TRBV19 and TRBJ1-2; D is ambiguous. The source of this sequence is a woman between 45 and 60 years old who had been exposed to COVID-19. The DNA of the CDR3 is TGTGCCAGCCGGTTCGCTAACTATGGCTACACCTTC. This translates into CASRFANYGYTF. Variable domain in full (rest from reference TRBV19 and TRBJ1-2): DGGITQSPKYLFRKEGQNVTLSCEQNLNHDAMYWYRQDPGQGLRLIYYSQIVNDFQKGDIAEGYSVSREKKESFPLTVTSAQKNPTAFYLCASRFANYGYTFGSGTRLTVV.